This passage covers 17 T cell receptor beta chains from one sample sequenced in a study of T cells in Graves' hyperthyroidism and ophthalmopathy. It was RNA transcripts that yielded the amplified TCR beta CDR3 regions. HTBI primers were used for first-round RT-PCR of the TCR CDR3. One entry per CDR3 protein results from TCRdb running MiXCR on the multiplex PCR reads. The sample lists approximately 530,000 distinct CDR3 sequences, 15% to 20% occurring once. The sample consisted of blood. The receptors were sampled from a young woman with Graves' hyperthyroidism.

This clonotype came up many times. V is TRBV7-2 and J is TRBJ2-1, with a tentative D call TRBD2 (6 bases). Deletions cut 2 bases from V and 7 bases from J, with 9 bases between. The germline CDR1 and CDR2 sequences are SGHTA and FQGNSA. The CDR3 covers 13 residues. This CDR3 reads CASSLPGLNEQFF. The CDR3 nucleotides are TGTGCCAGCAGCTTACCGGGACTGAATGAGCAGTTCTTC. The whole variable domain, filled in from reference TRBV7-2 and TRBJ2-1, reads GAGVSQSPSNKVTEKGKDVELRCDPISGHTALYWYRQSLGQGLEFLIYFQGNSAPDKSGLPSDRFSAERTGGSVSTLTIQRTQQEDSAVYLCASSLPGLNEQFFGPGTRLTVL.

The V call is TRBV4-1, the J call TRBJ2-7, with TRBD2 identical over 9 bases. The V segment lost 2 bases and the J segment 0 bases; nucleotides outside the gene matches: 8. The germline V gene has CDR1 MGHRA and CDR2 YSYEKL. The CDR3 runs to 17 residues. CDR3 residues: CASSQLFSGSLSYEQYF. The DNA of the CDR3 is TGCGCCAGCAGCCAACTCTTTAGCGGGAGCCTCTCCTACGAGCAGTACTTC.

This clonotype has only a few counts. The chain recombines TRBV19 with TRBJ1-2; TRBD1 matches at 12 bases. The V gene end was trimmed by 1 base and the J gene end by 2 bases; junction bases not matched to a gene: 2. CDR3 length equals 16 residues. Germline CDR1 LNHDA, CDR2 SQIVND (reference sequence). CDR3 DNA sequence: TGTGCCAGTAGTATAGCCGGGACAGGGGGCAACTATGGCTACACCTTC. Translated: CASSIAGTGGNYGYTF.

This clonotype has ten or more counts. The chain links TRBV20-1 to TRBJ2-7; TRBD2 matches at 11 bases. V gave up 5 bases and J gave up 2 bases; unmatched junction bases: 8. The length of the CDR3 is 15 residues. The germline V gene has CDR1 DFQATT and CDR2 SNEGSKA (reference sequence). The CDR3 bases are TGCAGTGCTCAAGGACTAGCGGGTTCAACCTACGAGCAGTACTTC. This codes for CSAQGLAGSTYEQYF.

This clonotype was counted ten times or more. This chain uses TRBV12-3 or TRBV12-4 with TRBJ2-2; 8 bases align to TRBD2. V dropped 1 base and J dropped 4; count of bases not matched to a gene: 8. The CDR3 runs 17 residues. Here the CDR3 DNA reads TGTGCCAGCAGTTTAGTATGGCTAGCGGGTGGCACCGGGGAGCTGTTTTTT. It specifies CASSLVWLAGGTGELFF.

The chain has TRBV12-3 or TRBV12-4 and TRBJ2-1; tentatively, D is TRBD1 (6 bases). The ends were cut back, 5 bases at V and 6 bases at J, with 11 bases in the middle. This CDR3 contains 13 residues. CDR3 amino acids: CASSGGWVNEQFF. CDR3 nucleotides: TGTGCCAGCAGTGGGGGCTGGGTCAATGAGCAGTTCTTC.

This clonotype appeared a few times. J is TRBJ1-5 and V is TRBV6-1; D not resolved. CDR1 and CDR2 (germline): MNHNS, SASEGT. This CDR3 spans 14 amino acids. V lost 6 bases to trimming and J lost 6 bases, with 15 bases between them. CDR3 residues: CASSFDIRSQPQHF. The CDR3 nucleotides read TGTGCCAGCAGCTTTGACATAAGGAGTCAGCCCCAGCATTTT.

This clonotype occurred a few times. The rearrangement links TRBV3-1 to TRBJ2-7; 12 bases map to TRBD2. The V segment lost 4 bases and the J segment 5 bases; nucleotides outside the gene matches: 6. Germline V lookup: CDR1 LGHDT, CDR2 YNNKEL (reference sequence). This CDR3 contains 15 residues. DNA of the CDR3: TGTGCCAGCAGCCTAACGGGACTAGCGGGTGACGAGCAGTACTTC. This codes for CASSLTGLAGDEQYF.

About this clonotype: This clone may be a read error of a much larger clone one base away. The gene calls are TRBV12-3 or TRBV12-4 and TRBJ1-1; a possible D gene is TRBD1 (6 bases). Trimming took off 6 bases at V and 1 base at J, with 18 bases between the two ends. This CDR3 is 16 amino acids long. CDR3 protein: CASRQMRDIWNTEAFF. DNA of the CDR3: TGTGCCAGCAGACAAATGAGGGACATCTGGAACACTGAAGCTTTCTTT.

Ten or more counts support this clonotype. This sequence joins TRBV20-1 and TRBJ2-3; 11 bases fit TRBD2. The germline gives CDR1 DFQATT, CDR2 SNEGSKA (reference sequence). This CDR3 has 13 residues. V dropped 6 bases and J dropped 6; count of bases not matched to a gene: 5. In DNA, the CDR3 is TGCAGTGCCTTAGCGGGGGGGCGCGATACGCAGTATTTT. Translated, it gives CSALAGGRDTQYF.

A word on this clonotype: This may come from a read error, since a much larger clone is one base off. V and J are TRBV20-1 and TRBJ2-5; D gene ambiguous. Per the germline V gene, CDR1 is DFQATT and CDR2 is SNEGSKA (reference sequence). The V end was cut by 3 bases, the J end by 4 bases, with 15 bases between. This CDR3 has 14 amino acids. CDR3 in DNA: TGCAGTGCTAGGCGTACGAGCGCCCGAGAGACCCAGTACTTC. Its protein is CSARRTSARETQYF.

At least ten counts were recorded for this clonotype. CDR3 region: CASSERTGGSYEQYF. The CDR3 DNA sequence: TGTGCCAGCAGTGAACGGACAGGGGGCTCCTACGAGCAGTACTTC. The V and J genes are TRBV6-1 and TRBJ2-7, with 10 bases matching TRBD1. The CDR3 is made up of 15 amino acids. V trimming: 2 bases; J trimming: 0 bases; junction bases outside the gene matches: 1. Per germline, CDR1 MNHNS and CDR2 SASEGT.

Ten or more counts support this clonotype. This CDR3 is CASRAGPLSNQPQHF. The CDR3 region has the DNA TGTGCCAGCAGGGCAGGACCTTTAAGTAATCAGCCCCAGCATTTT. The J gene is TRBJ1-5, the V gene TRBV28, with D unclear. V shed 6 bases and J shed 4 bases, with 16 bases lying between them. The CDR3 contains 15 residues. CDR1 and CDR2 from the germline V gene are MDHEN and SYDVKM. Variable domain in full (rest from reference TRBV28 and TRBJ1-5): DVKVTQSSRYLVKRTGEKVFLECVQDMDHENMFWYRQDPGLGLRLIYFSYDVKMKEKGDIPEGYSVSREKKERFSLILESASTNQTSMYLCASRAGPLSNQPQHFGDGTRLSIL.

Many counts were recorded for this clonotype. J is TRBJ1-4 and V is TRBV7-8, with D perhaps TRBD1 (5 bases). The CDR3 consists of 15 residues. Germline CDR1 reads SGHVS; CDR2 reads FQNEAQ. V lost 5 bases and J 8 bases, leaving 18 bases between the germline ends. DNA of the CDR3: TGTGCCAGCAGCGCAAGTTACGGGACGCGCGAAAAACTGTTTTTT. Translation: CASSASYGTREKLFF.

This clonotype has ten or more counts. This rearrangement joins TRBV6-5 to TRBJ1-2; no reliable D call. This CDR3 region has 14 residues. V gave up 2 bases and J gave up 0 bases, with 7 bases separating them. Germline V lookup: CDR1 MNHEY, CDR2 SVGAGI. The CDR3, as DNA: TGTGCCAGCAGTTACAGTGCAGCTAACTATGGCTACACCTTC. Translating it yields CASSYSAANYGYTF.

The rearrangement joins TRBV20-1 to TRBJ2-4, with D possibly being TRBD1 (6 bases). The CDR3 contains 14 residues. Trimming left V 4 bases short and J 2 bases short, with 12 bases between. Germline V gene data show CDR1 as DFQATT and CDR2 as SNEGSKA (reference sequence). The CDR3 loop is CSATGGQTKNIQYF. In DNA, the CDR3 is TGCAGTGCTACGGGTGGACAGACCAAAAACATTCAGTACTTC.

The rearrangement uses TRBV14 and TRBJ1-6; 8 positions match TRBD1. The CDR3 is 13 residues long. V gave up 4 bases and J gave up 13 bases; unmatched junction bases: 6. The V gene's germline CDR1 is SGHDN and CDR2 FVKESK. CDR3 loop: CASSRDRGGPLHF. The CDR3, as DNA: TGTGCCAGCAGCCGAGACAGGGGTGGTCCCCTCCACTTT.